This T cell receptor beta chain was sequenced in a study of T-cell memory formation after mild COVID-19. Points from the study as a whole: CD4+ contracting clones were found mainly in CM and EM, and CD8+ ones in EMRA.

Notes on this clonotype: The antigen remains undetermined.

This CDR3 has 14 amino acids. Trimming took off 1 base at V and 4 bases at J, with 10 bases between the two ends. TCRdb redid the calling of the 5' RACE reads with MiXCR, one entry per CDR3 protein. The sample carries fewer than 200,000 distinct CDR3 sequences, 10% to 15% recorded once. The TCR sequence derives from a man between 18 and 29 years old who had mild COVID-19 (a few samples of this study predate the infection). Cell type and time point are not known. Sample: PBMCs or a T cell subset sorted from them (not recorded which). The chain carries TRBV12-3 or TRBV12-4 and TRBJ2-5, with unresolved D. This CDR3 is CASSLGEGAETQYF. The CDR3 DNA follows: TGTGCCAGCAGTTTAGGGGAAGGAGCAGAGACCCAGTACTTC.